This record concerns one T cell receptor (beta chain) sequence. This record belongs to a study of control samples from healthy donors and cancer patients. Germline V gives CDR1 KGHSH, CDR2 LQKENI. V was clipped by 3 bases and J by 2 bases, with 11 bases between them. CDR3 length: 14 residues. The repertoire was sequenced with immunoSEQ multiplex PCR; TCRdb's copy has only in-frame clones and lacks some. Of fewer than 150,000 clones in the sample, 85% to 95% are singletons; the top ten hold roughly 8.7%. The chain couples TRBV18 to TRBJ2-7; D might be TRBD1 (5 bases). The receptor was isolated from a young man in good health. The sequenced sample was blood. CDR3 in amino acids: CASSPDQGPYEQYF. CDR3 coding DNA: TGTGCCAGCTCACCCGACCAGGGTCCCTACGAGCAGTACTTC.